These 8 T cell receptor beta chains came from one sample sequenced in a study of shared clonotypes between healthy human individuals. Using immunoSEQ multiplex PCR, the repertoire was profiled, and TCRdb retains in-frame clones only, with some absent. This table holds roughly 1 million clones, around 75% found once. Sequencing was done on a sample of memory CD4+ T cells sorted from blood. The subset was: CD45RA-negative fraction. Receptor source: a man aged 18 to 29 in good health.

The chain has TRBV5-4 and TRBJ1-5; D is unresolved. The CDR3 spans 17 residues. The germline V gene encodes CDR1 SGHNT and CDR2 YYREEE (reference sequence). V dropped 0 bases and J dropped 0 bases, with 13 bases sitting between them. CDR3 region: CASSLVGGKGSNQPQHF. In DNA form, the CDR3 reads TGTGCCAGCAGCTTGGTAGGCGGGAAGGGTAGCAATCAGCCCCAGCATTTT. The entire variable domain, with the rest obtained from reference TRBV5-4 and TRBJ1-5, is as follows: ETGVTQSPTHLIKTRGQQVTLRCSSQSGHNTVSWYQQALGQGPQFIFQYYREEENGRGNFPPRFSGLQFPNYSSELNVNALELDDSALYLCASSLVGGKGSNQPQHFGDGTRLSIL.

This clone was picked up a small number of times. CDR3: CASSFTGLSYEQYF. As DNA, the CDR3 is TGTGCCAGCAGCTTCACGGGGTTGTCCTACGAGCAGTACTTC. J is TRBJ2-7 and V is TRBV11-1; TRBD2 might be the D (5 bases). Trimming left V 3 bases short and J 1 base short, with 10 bases between. Germline CDR1 reads SGHAT; CDR2 reads FQDESV (reference sequence). This CDR3 contains 14 residues.

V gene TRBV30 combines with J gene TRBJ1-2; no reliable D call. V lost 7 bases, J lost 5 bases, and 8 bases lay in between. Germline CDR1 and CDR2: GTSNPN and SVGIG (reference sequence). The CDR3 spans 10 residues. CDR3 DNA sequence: TGTGCCTCCCAATCTTATGGCTACACCTTC. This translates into CASQSYGYTF.

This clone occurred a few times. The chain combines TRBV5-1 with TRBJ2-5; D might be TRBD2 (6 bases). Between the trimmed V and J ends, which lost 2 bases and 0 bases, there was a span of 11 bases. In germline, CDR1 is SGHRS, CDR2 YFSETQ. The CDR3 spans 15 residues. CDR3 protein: CASSFIAGNQETQYF. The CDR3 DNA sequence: TGCGCCAGCAGCTTCATCGCGGGGAACCAAGAGACCCAGTACTTC.

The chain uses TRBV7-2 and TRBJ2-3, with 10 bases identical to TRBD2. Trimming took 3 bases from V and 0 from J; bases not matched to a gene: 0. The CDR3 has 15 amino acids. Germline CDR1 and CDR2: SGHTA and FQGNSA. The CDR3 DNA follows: TGTGCCAGCAGCTTTAGCGGGAGGAGCACAGATACGCAGTATTTT. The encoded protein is CASSFSGRSTDTQYF.

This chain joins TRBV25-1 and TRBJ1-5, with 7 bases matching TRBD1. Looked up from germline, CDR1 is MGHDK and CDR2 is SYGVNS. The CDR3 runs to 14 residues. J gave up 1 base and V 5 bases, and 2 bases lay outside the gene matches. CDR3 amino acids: CASSLTGSNQPQHF. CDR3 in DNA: TGTGCCAGCAGTCTGACAGGGAGCAATCAGCCCCAGCATTTT.

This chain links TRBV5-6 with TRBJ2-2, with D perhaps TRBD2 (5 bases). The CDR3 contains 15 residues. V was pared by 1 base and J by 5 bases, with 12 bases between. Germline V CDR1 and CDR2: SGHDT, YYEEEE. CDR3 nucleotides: TGTGCCAGCAGCTTGAACCCCACGGGGACCGGGGAGCTGTTTTTT. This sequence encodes CASSLNPTGTGELFF.

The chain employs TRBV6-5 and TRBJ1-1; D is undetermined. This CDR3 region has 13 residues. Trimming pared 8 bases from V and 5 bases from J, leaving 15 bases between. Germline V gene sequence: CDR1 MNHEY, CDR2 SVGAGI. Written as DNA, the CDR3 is TGTGCCAGCTCGGTGGGGAGGTTGACTGAAGCTTTCTTT. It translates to CASSVGRLTEAFF.